A selection of T cell receptor beta chains follows, all from one sample in a study of shared clonotypes between healthy human individuals. Profiled with immunoSEQ multiplex PCR; TCRdb holds only in-frame clones, not every one. This table has roughly 2.4 million clones, under 97% appearing once. The sample was naive CD4+ T cells sorted from blood. All receptors derive from a man aged 18 to 30 in good health. Each CDR3 is given with its conserved first and last residue. D genes are given only for firm matches. Rows give clone size only sometimes, using once, few, many, or a class for an expanded clone.

j_call clone_size d_call v_call cdr3_nt cdr3_aa
TRBJ1-1 . . TRBV7-2 TGTGCCAGCAGCTTTCACACTGAAGCTTTCTTT CASSFHTEAFF
TRBJ1-5 . . TRBV28 TGTGCCAGCAGTGACCTCCAGAATCAGCCCCAGCATTTT CASSDLQNQPQHF
TRBJ2-1 once . TRBV11-2 TGTGCCAGCAGCGCCCCGACCGGGACCTATTGGAATGAGCAGTTCTTC CASSAPTGTYWNEQFF
TRBJ1-6 . TRBD1 TRBV10-1 TGCGCCAGCAGTGAGCCGGGACAGAGCAATTCACCCCTCCACTTT CASSEPGQSNSPLHF
TRBJ1-2 once . TRBV6-6 TGTGCCAGCAGCCCTCAGGGGTTTAACTATGGCTACACCTTC CASSPQGFNYGYTF
TRBJ1-2 . . TRBV12-2 TGTGCAAGTCGCACCCCGACAGGGGGCGAACCCTATGGCTACACCTTC CASRTPTGGEPYGYTF
TRBJ2-7 . . TRBV5-4 TGTGCCAGCAGCCCCGGGACTGACTCCTACGAGCAGTACTTC CASSPGTDSYEQYF
TRBJ1-1 . . TRBV11-2 TGTGCCAGCAGCTTGAGAGCAGGGAACACTGAAGCTTTCTTT CASSLRAGNTEAFF
TRBJ2-3 . TRBD2 TRBV27 TGTGCCAGCAGGGGGGGGAGGGCACCAGATACGCAGTATTTT CASRGGRAPDTQYF
TRBJ1-1 . . TRBV10-2 TGCGCCAGCAGACAGGCGAACACTGAAGCTTTCTTT CASRQANTEAFF
TRBJ2-1 . TRBD2 TRBV18 TGTGCCAGCTCACCGCGACTAGCGGGAGATAATGAGCAGTTCTTC CASSPRLAGDNEQFF
TRBJ2-7 . . TRBV6-5 TGTGCCAGCAGTTACCAGACAGGCTACGAGCAGTACTTC CASSYQTGYEQYF
TRBJ1-5 . TRBD1 TRBV28 TGTGCCAGCAGTTTACCACAGGGGGAGTATCAGCCCCAGCATTTT CASSLPQGEYQPQHF
TRBJ2-7 . TRBD2 TRBV10-3 TGTGCCATCAGTCAGGGACTAGCGGGGGGGGCGAGGATGTACGAGCAGTACTTC CAISQGLAGGARMYEQYF
TRBJ2-7 . TRBD1 TRBV19 TGTGCCAGTAGGATTTGGACAGGGGACCACGAGCAGTACTTC CASRIWTGDHEQYF
TRBJ2-2 . . TRBV10-1 TGCGCCAGCAGTGCCCAGGGAAGGGCCGGGGAGCTGTTTTTT CASSAQGRAGELFF
TRBJ2-5 . . TRBV10-3 TGTGCCATCAGTGCGGGAGAAGGAGAGACCCAGTACTTC CAISAGEGETQYF
TRBJ1-2 . . TRBV6-5 TGTGCCAGCAGTTACTCAAAGACGGGGTTTTACTATGGCTACACCTTC CASSYSKTGFYYGYTF
TRBJ2-6 . . TRBV5-1 TGCGCCAGCAGGGGGATCCCTGGGGCCAACGTCCTGACTTTC CASRGIPGANVLTF
TRBJ1-5 . . TRBV2 TGTGCCAGCACGAAGGAGGCAGGGATCAATCAGCCCCAGCATTTT CASTKEAGINQPQHF
TRBJ2-7 . TRBD2 TRBV7-8 TGTGCCAGCAGCCCTTCCGCGGCGGGGGGCGACTACGAGCAGTACTTC CASSPSAAGGDYEQYF
TRBJ2-7 . . TRBV5-6 TGTGCCAGCAGACAGACAGGGAGGTGGTTTGACGAGCAGTACTTC CASRQTGRWFDEQYF
TRBJ2-7 once . TRBV20-1 TGCAGTGCTACGACAGACTACGAGCAGTACTTC CSATTDYEQYF
TRBJ2-1 . . TRBV9 TGTGCCAGCAGCGTAGGCCAGACAGCCTACAATGAGCAGTTCTTC CASSVGQTAYNEQFF
TRBJ2-2 . TRBD1 TRBV10-1 TGCGCCACCCGACAGGGGACGGGTGGCACCGGGGAGCTGTTTTTT CATRQGTGGTGELFF
TRBJ1-6 . TRBD1 TRBV19 TGTGCCAGTAGTCCCGCCAGCTGGACAGGGGGAAAATCACCCCTCCACTTT CASSPASWTGGKSPLHF
TRBJ1-1 . . TRBV19 TGTGCCAGTAGTTTCCCTTCCGGGAACGTGAACACTGAAGCTTTCTTT CASSFPSGNVNTEAFF
TRBJ1-5 . . TRBV19 TGTGCCAGTAGTCCGAGGAGGCAGCCCCAGCATTTT CASSPRRQPQHF
TRBJ1-2 . . TRBV7-2 TGTGCCAGCAGCTTTCAACAGGGCTACGGCTATGGCTACACCTTC CASSFQQGYGYGYTF
TRBJ2-3 . TRBD1 TRBV10-3 TGTGCCACTCAACAGGGGGCCGATACGCAGTATTTT CATQQGADTQYF
TRBJ2-3 . TRBD2 TRBV6-5 TGTGCCAGCAGTTACTCCGGGAGGGGACACACAGATACGCAGTATTTT CASSYSGRGHTDTQYF
TRBJ2-1 . TRBD1 TRBV5-5 TGTGCCAGCAGCAGAGACAGGGCCTCCTACAATGAGCAGTTCTTC CASSRDRASYNEQFF
TRBJ1-4 . TRBD1 TRBV11-2 TGTGCCAGCAGCTTCCAGGGGGCGCCGAATGAAAAACTGTTTTTT CASSFQGAPNEKLFF
TRBJ2-4 . TRBD2 TRBV10-1 TGCGCCAGCTGCCTACTAGCGGGAGCGGGAAACATTCAGTACTTC CASCLLAGAGNIQYF
TRBJ1-5 . . TRBV30 TGTGCCTGGAGTCTTTGGGGGGCGATGAGTCAGCCCCAGCATTTT CAWSLWGAMSQPQHF
TRBJ2-7 once . TRBV6-5 TGTGCCAGCAGTTACTCACGGGGCTCCTACGAGCAGTACTTC CASSYSRGSYEQYF
TRBJ2-7 . . TRBV10-3 TGTGCCATCAGTGAACGACGCCAATACGAGCAGTACTTC CAISERRQYEQYF
TRBJ1-4 . TRBD1 TRBV28 TGTGCCAGCAGTTCGAGACAGGGCACGACTAATGAAAAACTGTTTTTT CASSSRQGTTNEKLFF
TRBJ1-5 . . TRBV18 TGTGCCAGCTCACCAATCCGGGCTGTACAGCCCCAGCATTTT CASSPIRAVQPQHF
TRBJ1-2 . . TRBV6-6 TGTGCCAGCAGTTACCCCGACAGACCTAACTATGGCTACACCTTC CASSYPDRPNYGYTF
TRBJ1-2 . TRBD1 TRBV5-1 TGCGCCAGCAGCTTGGAGGCAGGGGGAAACTATGGCTACACCTTC CASSLEAGGNYGYTF
TRBJ1-1 . . TRBV5-4 TGTGCCAGCAGCGTGGGAGTTGGGGCAGAGAACACTGAAGCTTTCTTT CASSVGVGAENTEAFF